This TCR beta chain was captured by sequencing in a study of cytomegalovirus exposure and HLA in healthy donors. Study-level findings and limits: Analysis performed later found 15,000 or so TCR beta sequences associated with HLA alleles at 0.05 false discovery rate.

The PCR was carried out with 60 Vbeta primers and 13 Jbeta primers. Generated by immunoSEQ multiplex PCR, the TCRdb table keeps only in-frame clones and is missing some. The table has over 80,000 clones, over 75% seen once. The sample holds a few counts of this clone. Its antigen is unknown. This CDR3 spans 15 amino acids. V trimming: 0 bases; J trimming: 3 bases; junction bases outside the gene matches: 3. The germline CDR1 and CDR2 sequences are LGHNT and FRNRAP. The chain employs TRBV12-5 and TRBJ1-1; 8 nucleotides line up with TRBD1. Sequencing was performed on PBMCs. The receptor was derived from a middle-aged man in good health and CMV-seropositive. This CDR3 is CASGLVVTGDTEAFF. CDR3 bases: TGTGCTAGTGGTTTGGTCGTGACAGGGGACACTGAAGCTTTCTTT.